Shown below are 26 T cell receptor beta chains from a single sample sequenced in a study of regulatory T cells in long-lasting Graves disease (dated by TCRdb to the early 2020s). The library was obtained by multiplex PCR. Sequenced using an Illumina HiSeq 4000. TCR beta libraries were built with iRepertoire HTBI primers and Arm-PCR amplification of CDR3 regions. TCRdb handled the public reads itself, with Q25 trimming in fastp and clone calling in MiXCR, and kept productive beta chains. Under each unique CDR3 protein, matching rows form one entry showing the most common genes and DNA. Across this sample there are 350,000 to 450,000 distinct CDR3 sequences, with about a fifth seen only once. Of the sample, 20% to 25% is held by the ten largest clones. According to the study, the label for this sample's time point signals: persistent/refractory GD, antithyroid drugs over 5 years with positive TRAb. RNA was extracted from PBMCs in TRIzol for both TCR sequencing and RNA sequencing.

The starting material was peripheral blood mononuclear cells (PBMCs), obtained when the disease was refractory, from a patient treated with antithyroid drugs. These receptor sequences come from a female donor with Graves disease.

The gene calls are TRBV18 and TRBJ1-1, with D possibly being TRBD1 (6 bases). Looked up from germline, CDR1 is KGHSH and CDR2 is LQKENI. Deletions cut 2 bases from V and 6 bases from J, with 19 bases between. The length of the CDR3 is 16 residues. In DNA, the CDR3 is TGTGCCAGCTCACCAGCGGGCCGGGGACATTTAGCTGAAGCTTTCTTT. This encodes CASSPAGRGHLAEAFF.

This clonotype was seen a few times. The rearrangement joins TRBV3-1 to TRBJ2-3; weak D call: TRBD1 (6 bases). The CDR3 is 14 amino acids. CDR1 is LGHDT and CDR2 is YNNKEL in the germline V gene (reference sequence). The ends were cut back, 2 bases at V and 9 bases at J, with 15 bases in the middle. CDR3 sequence (DNA): TGTGCCAGCAGCCAATACCCAGGGGCAGGGACGCAGTATTTT. It yields the protein CASSQYPGAGTQYF.

The chain joins TRBV3-1 to TRBJ1-2, with a possible D match to TRBD1 (5 bases). Trimming pared 2 bases from V and 8 bases from J, leaving 12 bases between. The CDR3 spans 13 residues. Per the germline V gene, CDR1 is LGHDT and CDR2 is YNNKEL (reference sequence). In nucleotides, the CDR3 is TGTGCCAGCAGCCAACTTGGGGGGGACGGCTACACCTTC. Encoded protein: CASSQLGGDGYTF. The full variable domain, in which reference TRBV3-1 and TRBJ1-2 provide the parts outside the CDR3, is DTAVSQTPKYLVTQMGNDKSIKCEQNLGHDTMYWYKQDSKKFLKIMFSYNNKELIINETVPNRFSPKSPDKAHLNLHINSLELGDSAVYFCASSQLGGDGYTFGSGTRLTVV.

This chain uses TRBV12-3 or TRBV12-4 with TRBJ2-5; D not certain. V was shortened by 4 bases and J by 2 bases, with 14 bases between the two germline ends. The CDR3 spans 15 residues. CDR3 coding DNA: TGTGCCAGCAGTTCCACTTCGAGGCTACAAGAGACCCAGTACTTC. Translated, it gives CASSSTSRLQETQYF.

The chain links TRBV20-1 to TRBJ1-1, with D unresolved. From germline, CDR1 is DFQATT and CDR2 SNEGSKA (reference sequence). The CDR3 covers 14 residues. V was shortened by 3 bases and J by 1 base, with 12 bases between the two germline ends. The CDR3 spells CSASFGPRNTEAFF. The CDR3, as DNA: TGCAGTGCTAGTTTTGGGCCTCGGAACACTGAAGCTTTCTTT.

The sample holds a few counts of this clonotype. A read error may explain this, as a much larger clone is one base away. The V gene is TRBV28, the J gene TRBJ2-7; 16 positions match TRBD2. Germline V gene lookup returns CDR1 MDHEN and CDR2 SYDVKM. The CDR3 extends over 22 amino acids. The CDR3 spells CVSSYSGTGQPGTSGRAREQYF. In nucleotides, the CDR3 is TGTGTCAGCAGTTATTCCGGGACAGGTCAGCCCGGGACTAGCGGGAGGGCGCGTGAGCAGTACTTC. Combining the CDR3 with reference TRBV28 and TRBJ2-7 gives the whole variable domain DVKVTQSSRYLVKRTGEKVFLECVQDMDHENMFWYRQDPGLGLRLIYFSYDVKMKEKGDIPEGYSVSREKKERFSLILESASTNQTSMYLCVSSYSGTGQPGTSGRAREQYFGPGTRLTVT.

This clonotype has only a few counts. This chain links TRBV27 with TRBJ2-7, with TRBD1 as a possible D gene (7 bases). V was shortened by 5 bases and J by 3 bases, with 17 bases between the two germline ends. Germline lookup yields CDR1 MNHEY and CDR2 SMNVEV (reference sequence). The CDR3 is 15 residues long. The CDR3 bases are TGTGCCAGCAGTCCCTACGGAGGGGGCGGCTACGAGCAGTACTTC. This sequence encodes CASSPYGGGGYEQYF.

This clonotype has a count of ten or more. The chain links TRBV7-9 to TRBJ1-5; D is unclear. This CDR3 has 14 amino acids. V lost 1 base to trimming and J lost 7 bases, with 11 bases between them. Germline-derived CDR1 and CDR2 are SEHNR and FQNEAQ (reference sequence). The CDR3 is CASSLESGGQPQHF. CDR3 DNA: TGTGCCAGCAGCTTAGAGAGTGGTGGGCAGCCCCAGCATTTT.

This clonotype was counted only a few times. The J gene is TRBJ2-7, the V gene TRBV19; 11 positions match TRBD2. Germline-derived CDR1 and CDR2 are LNHDA and SQIVND (reference sequence). The CDR3 contains 16 residues. The V segment lost 5 bases and the J segment 3 bases; nucleotides outside the gene matches: 9. The DNA for the CDR3 is TGTGCCAGTAGTCCAACGGGACTAGCGGAGAGCTACGAGCAGTACTTC. Translating it yields CASSPTGLAESYEQYF.

This clonotype was seen repeatedly, ten times or more. The gene calls are TRBV3-1 and TRBJ2-7; D unclear. The CDR3 extends over 13 amino acids. CDR1 is LGHDT and CDR2 is YNNKEL in the germline V gene (reference sequence). Trimming took 0 bases from V and 3 from J, leaving 6 bases between them. The CDR3 reads CASSQDYYYEQYF. The CDR3 region has the DNA TGTGCCAGCAGCCAAGATTACTACTACGAGCAGTACTTC.

This clonotype was observed a few times. The chain links TRBV30 to TRBJ1-6, with unresolved D. Trimming removed 0 bases from V and 5 bases from J, with 11 bases in between. The CDR3 spans 15 residues. CDR1 is GTSNPN, CDR2 SVGIG, per germline (reference sequence). CDR3 sequence: CAWSVARSNNSPLHF. CDR3 coding DNA: TGTGCCTGGAGTGTAGCCAGGAGTAATAATTCACCCCTCCACTTT.

This clonotype was recorded only once. The chain recombines TRBV6-2 or TRBV6-3 with TRBJ2-1, with 12 bases matching TRBD2. The V and J ends lost 5 bases and 8 bases, in that order; junction bases with no gene match: 10. CDR1 and CDR2 from the germline V gene are MNHEY and SVGEGT. The CDR3 consists of 16 residues. The DNA of the CDR3 is TGTGCCAGCAGTAAGGCTAGCGGGAGGGCCTATGATGAGCAGTTCTTC. Translated, it gives CASSKASGRAYDEQFF.

This clonotype was detected many times. J is TRBJ2-7 and V is TRBV12-3 or TRBV12-4; D unresolved. This CDR3 contains 14 residues. With 3 bases removed from V and 0 bases from J, the gap between germline ends came to 9 bases. The CDR3 coding sequence is TGTGCCAGCAGTTTGTGGTCCAGCTCCTACGAGCAGTACTTC. Residues: CASSLWSSSYEQYF.

This clonotype has a count of ten or more. The chain joins TRBV6-2 or TRBV6-3 to TRBJ1-5; TRBD1 is a possible D gene (6 bases). The CDR3 sequence is 15 residues long. Germline CDR1 MNHEY, CDR2 SVGEGT. Trimming took off 2 bases at V and 1 base at J, with 9 bases between the two ends. The CDR3 nucleotides are TGTGCCAGCAGTTACGGGGGCCGGAGCAATCAGCCCCAGCATTTT. Protein product: CASSYGGRSNQPQHF.

This clonotype was picked up many times. The rearrangement links TRBV7-3 to TRBJ2-7; 9 bases match TRBD2. The CDR3 is 16 residues long. Trimming took 4 bases from V and 0 from J; bases not matched to a gene: 7. Germline V gene data show CDR1 as SGHTA and CDR2 as FQGTGA. CDR3 loop: CASSYERLADSYEQYF. The CDR3 bases are TGTGCCAGCAGCTACGAGCGACTAGCGGACTCCTACGAGCAGTACTTC.

The gene calls are TRBV29-1 and TRBJ1-5; 9 nucleotides agree with TRBD1. Germline CDR1 reads SQVTM; CDR2 reads ANQGSEA. V trimming: 7 bases; J trimming: 3 bases; junction bases outside the gene matches: 4. The CDR3 length is 13 residues. CDR3 DNA: TGCAGCGCGGGACAGGGTGACAATCAGCCCCAGCATTTT. Translating gives CSAGQGDNQPQHF.

In this sample, this clonotype turned up a few times. A single base separates this from a much larger clone, so it may be a read error. The rearrangement uses TRBV11-1 and TRBJ2-2; either TRBD1 or TRBD2 may supply D (5 bases each). Per the germline V gene, CDR1 is SGHAT and CDR2 is FQDESV (reference sequence). The CDR3 runs to 15 residues. Trimming left V 5 bases short and J 0 bases short, with 10 bases between. The CDR3 nucleotides read TGTGCCAGCAGCCCTAGGGACGCGAACACCGGGGAGCTGTTTTTT. It is translated as CASSPRDANTGELFF. The entire variable domain, with the rest obtained from reference TRBV11-1 and TRBJ2-2, is as follows: EAEVAQSPRYKITEKSQAVAFWCDPISGHATLYWYRQILGQGPELLVQFQDESVVDDSQLPKDRFSAERLKGVDSTLKIQPAELGDSAMYLCASSPRDANTGELFFGEGSRLTVL.

DNA for the CDR3: TGTGCCAGCAGTACCGGCGACGGAGCGAACACCGGGGAGCTGTTTTTT. This encodes CASSTGDGANTGELFF. This sequence joins TRBV2 and TRBJ2-2; D ambiguous. Per germline, CDR1 SNHLY and CDR2 FYNNEI. CDR3 length: 16 amino acids. Trimming cost V 5 bases and J 0 bases, with 13 bases left between them.

The count of this clonotype is one. The rearrangement joins TRBV7-2 to TRBJ2-1; the match to TRBD1 covers 8 bases. V shed 3 bases, J shed 4 bases, and the junction held 2 bases outside the gene matches. The germline gives CDR1 SGHTA, CDR2 FQGNSA. The CDR3 totals 14 residues. The DNA of the CDR3 is TGTGCCAGCAGCTTCCGGGACAGGTACAATGAGCAGTTCTTC. Translating gives CASSFRDRYNEQFF.

This clonotype was seen a handful of times. The chain uses TRBV29-1 and TRBJ2-5; D is perhaps TRBD1 (5 bases). Germline V lookup: CDR1 SQVTM, CDR2 ANQGSEA. V lost 3 bases and J 5 bases, leaving 13 bases between the germline ends. CDR3 length equals 13 residues. CDR3 protein: CSVETLGRETQYF. The CDR3 DNA sequence: TGCAGCGTTGAGACCCTGGGGCGGGAGACCCAGTACTTC.

This clonotype was detected ten times or more. V usage is TRBV7-2 and J usage is TRBJ1-4, with D hard to call. V gave up 5 bases and J gave up 0 bases, with 16 bases separating them. The CDR3 has 17 amino acids. Looked up from germline, CDR1 is SGHTA and CDR2 is FQGNSA. The CDR3 region has the DNA TGTGCCAGCAGCCGAACCAGCCCCACCTCAACTAATGAAAAACTGTTTTTT. This gives the protein CASSRTSPTSTNEKLFF.

This clonotype appeared many times. Sequence at one end of the junction differs from germline and may be a read error. The chain employs TRBV20-1 and TRBJ2-4; D might be TRBD1 (5 bases). The CDR3 loop spans 12 amino acids. From germline, CDR1 is DFQATT and CDR2 SNEGSKA (reference sequence). DNA for the CDR3: TGCAGTGCCAGAGAGCTTGGGGCACTCGAGTACTTC. Translation gives CSARELGALEYF.

The sample holds many counts of this clonotype. The chain uses TRBV10-3 and TRBJ1-5, with unresolved D. Germline V gene data show CDR1 as ENHRY and CDR2 as SYGVKD. V was trimmed by 8 bases and J by 2 bases, leaving 13 bases between them. The CDR3 is made up of 14 amino acids. The CDR3 bases are TGTGCCATCGCCCCTCTCGGAGGCAATCAGCCCCAGCATTTT. Residues: CAIAPLGGNQPQHF.

This chain uses TRBV6-1 with TRBJ2-7; 7 nucleotides align to TRBD1. The CDR3 runs to 13 residues. Germline V CDR1 and CDR2: MNHNS, SASEGT. Losses at the gene ends were 6 bases for V and 6 bases for J; bases not matched to a gene: 8. CDR3 amino acids: CASSRDRPSEQYF. The CDR3 region has the DNA TGTGCCAGCAGCCGGGACAGACCTAGCGAGCAGTACTTC.

This chain connects TRBV7-9 to TRBJ2-3, with D hard to call. This CDR3 is 11 amino acids long. The V end lost 4 bases, the J end lost 8 bases, and 7 bases lay between the germline ends. From germline, CDR1 is SEHNR and CDR2 FQNEAQ (reference sequence). The chain's CDR3 is CASSSGSTQYF. DNA of the CDR3: TGTGCCAGCAGCTCCGGTAGTACGCAGTATTTT.

The chain links TRBV2 to TRBJ1-1; no reliable D call. This CDR3 is 13 amino acids long. Germline-derived CDR1 and CDR2 are SNHLY and FYNNEI. The V gene lost 2 bases and the J gene lost 5 bases, with 9 bases spanning the gap. CDR3 amino acids: CASSERLRTEAFF. In DNA, the CDR3 is TGTGCCAGCAGTGAAAGATTGCGGACTGAAGCTTTCTTT.